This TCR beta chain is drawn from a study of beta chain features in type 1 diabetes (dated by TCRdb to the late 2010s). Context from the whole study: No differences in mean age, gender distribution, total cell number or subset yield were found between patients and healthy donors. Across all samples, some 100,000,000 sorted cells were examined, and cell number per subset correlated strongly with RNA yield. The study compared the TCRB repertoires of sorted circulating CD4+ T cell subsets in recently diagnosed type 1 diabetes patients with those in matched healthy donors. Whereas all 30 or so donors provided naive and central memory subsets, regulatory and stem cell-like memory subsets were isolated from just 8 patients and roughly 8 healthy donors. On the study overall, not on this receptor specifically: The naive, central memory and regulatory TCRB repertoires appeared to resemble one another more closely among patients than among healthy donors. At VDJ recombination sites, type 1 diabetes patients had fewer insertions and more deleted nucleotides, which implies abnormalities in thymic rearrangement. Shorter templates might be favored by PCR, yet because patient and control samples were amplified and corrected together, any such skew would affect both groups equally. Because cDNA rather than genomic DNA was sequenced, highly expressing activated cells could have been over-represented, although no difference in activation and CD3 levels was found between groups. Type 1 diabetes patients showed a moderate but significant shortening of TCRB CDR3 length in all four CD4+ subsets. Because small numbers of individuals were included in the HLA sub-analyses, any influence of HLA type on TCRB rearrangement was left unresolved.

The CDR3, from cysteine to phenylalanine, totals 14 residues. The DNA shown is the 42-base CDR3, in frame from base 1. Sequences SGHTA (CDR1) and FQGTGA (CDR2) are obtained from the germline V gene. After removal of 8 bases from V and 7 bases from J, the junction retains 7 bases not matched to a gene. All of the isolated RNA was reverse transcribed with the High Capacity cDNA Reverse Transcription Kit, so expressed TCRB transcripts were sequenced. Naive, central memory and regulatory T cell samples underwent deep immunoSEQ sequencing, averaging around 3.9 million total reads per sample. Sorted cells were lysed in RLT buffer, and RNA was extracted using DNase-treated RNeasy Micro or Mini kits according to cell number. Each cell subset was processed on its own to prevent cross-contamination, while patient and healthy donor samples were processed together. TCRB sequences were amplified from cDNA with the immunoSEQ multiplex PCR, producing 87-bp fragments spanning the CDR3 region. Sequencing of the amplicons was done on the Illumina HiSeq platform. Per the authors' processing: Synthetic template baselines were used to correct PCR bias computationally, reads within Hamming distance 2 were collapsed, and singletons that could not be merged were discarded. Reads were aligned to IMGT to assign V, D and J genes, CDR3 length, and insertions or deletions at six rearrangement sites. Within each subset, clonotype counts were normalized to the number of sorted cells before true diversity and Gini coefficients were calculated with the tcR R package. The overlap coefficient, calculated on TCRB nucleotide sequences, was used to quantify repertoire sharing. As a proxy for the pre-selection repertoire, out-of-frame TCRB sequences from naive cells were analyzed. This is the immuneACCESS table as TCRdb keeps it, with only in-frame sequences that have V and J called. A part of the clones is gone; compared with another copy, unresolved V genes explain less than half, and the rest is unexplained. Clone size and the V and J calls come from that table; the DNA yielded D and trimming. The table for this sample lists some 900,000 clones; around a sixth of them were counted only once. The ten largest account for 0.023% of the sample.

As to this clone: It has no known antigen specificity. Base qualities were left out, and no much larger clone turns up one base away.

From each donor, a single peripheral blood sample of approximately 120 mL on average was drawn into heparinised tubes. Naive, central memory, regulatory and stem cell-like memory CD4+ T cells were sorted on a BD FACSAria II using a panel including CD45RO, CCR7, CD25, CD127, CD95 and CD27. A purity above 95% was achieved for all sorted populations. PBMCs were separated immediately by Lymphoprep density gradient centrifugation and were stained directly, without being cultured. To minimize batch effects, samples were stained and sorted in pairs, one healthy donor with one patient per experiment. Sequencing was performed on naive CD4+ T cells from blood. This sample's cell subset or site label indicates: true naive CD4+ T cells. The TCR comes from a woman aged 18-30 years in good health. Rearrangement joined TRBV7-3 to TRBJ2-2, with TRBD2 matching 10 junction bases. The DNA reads TGTGCCAGCCAGAAGGCTAGCGGGAGCGGGGAGCTGTTTTTT. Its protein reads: CASQKASGSGELFF.